Below, one T cell receptor (beta chain) is given with its context. What it binds is not known. This specimen belongs to a study of radiation and T cells in renal cell carcinoma. Overall study results and limits: Sampling covered only around 1 g of each tumor.

Repertoires were generated with immunoSEQ multiplex PCR, while TCRdb's copy carries only in-frame clones and drops some. The table records over 10,000 clones, less than 75% of them present only once. The CDR3 runs to 13 residues. Trimming removed 7 bases from V and 5 bases from J, with 14 bases in between. The germline V gene has CDR1 WNHNN and CDR2 SYGVQD (reference sequence). The treatment denotes: treatment-naive control, cytoreductive nephrectomy. Controls included a few female and about a dozen male donors, resected 2011 to 2014. This material consisted of tumor tissue, taken from a patient whose treatment was nephrectomy without radiotherapy. This chain uses TRBV10-1 with TRBJ1-1, with D maybe TRBD1 (6 bases). This clonotype was sampled from a woman of 80 years or more with renal cell carcinoma. Here the CDR3 reads CASNYKGGTEAFF. In DNA form, the CDR3 reads TGCGCCAGCAATTATAAAGGGGGTACTGAAGCTTTCTTT.